This TCR beta chain derives from a study of blood T cell repertoires in COVID-19. Study-level background: Both acute and convalescent COVID-19 samples were obtained from the United States, Italy and Spain.

Study members were between about 18 and 89 years old and lived in 24 US regions. Donors were grouped by their self-reported clinical history. Two consecutive negative NP/OP PCR tests, clearance, or resolved symptoms defined Cohort 3 recovery. Only in-frame clones appear in the TCRdb table, and some are missing; sequencing was by immunoSEQ multiplex PCR. The repertoire includes 360,000 or so clones, around 83% of them detected once, and about 5.4% sits in the top ten. Trimming cost V 5 bases and J 7 bases, with 21 bases left between them. CDR1 is SGHTA and CDR2 is FQGNSA in the germline V gene. The length of the CDR3 is 16 residues.

The sequencing input was PBMCs or T cells enriched from blood (not recorded which). This TCR came from a woman aged 50 to 60 who had recovered from COVID-19. The V call is TRBV7-2, the J call TRBJ2-4, with a possible D match to TRBD2 (6 bases). CDR3 in DNA: TGTGCCAGCAGCCAGGAGATGGGAGGAGGGGTCAACATTCAGTACTTC. It is translated as CASSQEMGGGVNIQYF.